The 16 T cell receptor beta chains presented below share a single source sample, sequenced in a study of blood T cell repertoires in COVID-19. The protocol was immunoSEQ multiplex PCR, while the TCRdb copy is restricted to in-frame clones and leaves out a portion. The profile shows under 250,000 clones, around 86% of them singletons. Sequenced sample: PBMCs or T cells enriched from blood (not recorded which). The origin of the receptors is a woman aged 50 to 60 with acute COVID-19.

The chain couples TRBV5-5 to TRBJ1-2; no firm D call. Germline lookup yields CDR1 SGHKS and CDR2 YYEKEE (reference sequence). The CDR3 is 16 residues long. V dropped 1 base and J dropped 1 base, with 14 bases sitting between them. DNA for the CDR3: TGTGCCAGCAGCTTGATCCCGGCGGCCCTTAACTATGGCTACACCTTC. Amino acid sequence: CASSLIPAALNYGYTF.

This clone occurred once. This chain joins TRBV6-2 or TRBV6-3 and TRBJ2-3, with 8 bases lining up with TRBD2. Germline V gene data show CDR1 as MNHEY and CDR2 as SVGEGT. CDR3 length: 15 amino acids. Trimming cost V 2 bases and J 1 base; bases outside gene matches: 2. CDR3 nucleotide sequence: TGTGCCAGCAGTTACGTAGCGGGACGCACAGATACGCAGTATTTT. Translated, it gives CASSYVAGRTDTQYF.

The V call is TRBV4-3, the J call TRBJ2-2, with unresolved D. Germline V gives CDR1 LGHNA, CDR2 YSLEER. Between the trimmed V and J ends, which lost 2 bases and 6 bases, there was a span of 4 bases. CDR3 length: 12 residues. CDR3 nucleotides: TGCGCCAGCAGCCAATATTCCGGGGAGCTGTTTTTT. This sequence encodes CASSQYSGELFF.

The chain links TRBV7-2 to TRBJ2-1; 10 bases agree with TRBD2. CDR1 is SGHTA, CDR2 FQGNSA, per germline. The CDR3 sequence is 15 residues long. The trim removed 5 bases at V and 13 bases at J, leaving 14 bases unmatched. The CDR3: CASSPLSGRANPQFF. The DNA of the CDR3 is TGTGCCAGCAGCCCTCTAAGCGGGAGGGCCAATCCCCAGTTCTTC.

Only one count was recorded for this clone. The chain combines TRBV7-9 with TRBJ1-3; 10 nucleotides line up with TRBD1. The V gene's germline CDR1 is SEHNR and CDR2 FQNEAQ (reference sequence). The CDR3 length is 16 residues. After removal of 5 bases from V and 3 bases from J, the junction contained 7 bases not matched to a gene. The CDR3 nucleotides read TGTGCCAGCAGCGTAAGACAGGGGGCTCTTGGAAACACCATATATTTT. Its protein is CASSVRQGALGNTIYF.

V gene TRBV2 combines with J gene TRBJ2-2; 8 bases fit TRBD2. The trim removed 9 bases at V and 5 bases at J, leaving 8 bases unmatched. The CDR3 runs to 14 residues. CDR1 is SNHLY, CDR2 FYNNEI, per germline. The DNA of the CDR3 is TGTGCCAGAAATAGCGGGATTGGTACCGGGGAGCTGTTTTTT. This encodes CARNSGIGTGELFF. Based on the CDR3 plus reference TRBV2 and TRBJ2-2, the full variable domain is EPEVTQTPSHQVTQMGQEVILRCVPISNHLYFYWYRQILGQKVEFLVSFYNNEISEKSEIFDDQFSVERPDGSNFTLKIRSTKLEDSAMYFCARNSGIGTGELFFGEGSRLTVL.

The count of this clone is one. The chain carries TRBV10-3 and TRBJ2-7; a possible D gene is TRBD2 (5 bases). Trimming shortened V by 0 bases and J by 3 bases, and 12 bases separated the two germline ends. The CDR3 length is 15 residues. Germline CDR1 and CDR2: ENHRY and SYGVKD. This CDR3 is CAISESGGSFYEQYF. Here the CDR3 DNA reads TGTGCCATCAGTGAGTCCGGCGGGTCCTTCTACGAGCAGTACTTC.

This chain uses TRBV7-9 with TRBJ1-2; 8 bases are a match to TRBD1. CDR3 size: 16 residues. The ends lost 0 bases at V and 3 bases at J; junction bases unmatched: 6. Germline V gives CDR1 SEHNR, CDR2 FQNEAQ (reference sequence). CDR3 sequence reads: CASSLAVGQGHYGYTF. DNA for the CDR3: TGTGCCAGCAGCTTAGCGGTAGGACAGGGACACTATGGCTACACCTTC.

This clone was seen only once. V usage is TRBV5-8 and J usage is TRBJ2-2; 8 bases are shared with TRBD1. The ends lost 7 bases at V and 4 bases at J; junction bases unmatched: 12. From germline, CDR1 is SGHTS and CDR2 YDEGEE. The CDR3 has 16 amino acids. The CDR3 DNA reads TGTGCCAGCCCGCTTCAGGGGGCCATTTTCACCGGGGAGCTGTTTTTT. It codes for CASPLQGAIFTGELFF.

The chain joins TRBV7-2 to TRBJ2-3; possible D gene TRBD2, 7 bases. CDR1 is SGHTA and CDR2 is FQGNSA in the germline V gene. This CDR3 contains 15 residues. The ends were cut back, 0 bases at V and 5 bases at J, with 12 bases in the middle. DNA of the CDR3: TGTGCCAGCAGCTTAGCGGGAGGGGGTATAGATACGCAGTATTTT. Amino acid sequence: CASSLAGGGIDTQYF.

This chain uses TRBV28 with TRBJ2-7; D is possibly TRBD2 (6 bases). CDR3 length: 13 amino acids. CDR1 MDHEN and CDR2 SYDVKM come from the germline V gene. V was shortened by 6 bases and J by 7 bases, with 16 bases between the two germline ends. In DNA, the CDR3 is TGTGCCAGCAGCCGGGACTTACCTTGGGAGCAGTACTTC. It specifies CASSRDLPWEQYF.

This clone was recorded many times. The chain uses TRBV12-3 or TRBV12-4 and TRBJ2-5; D not resolved. This CDR3 region has 13 residues. Trimming left V 5 bases short and J 5 bases short, with 12 bases between. The CDR3 DNA follows: TGTGCCAGCAGTGCCCATAGAGGTGAGACCCAGTACTTC. This gives the protein CASSAHRGETQYF.

This clone was counted a single time. The J gene is TRBJ2-6, the V gene TRBV5-1, with D possibly being TRBD2 (5 bases). This CDR3 has 16 residues. Germline CDR1 reads SGHRS; CDR2 reads YFSETQ. Trimming removed 0 bases at V and 2 bases at J, with 9 bases between. CDR3 sequence reads: CASSLVAEAGANVLTF. The CDR3 region has the DNA TGCGCCAGCAGCTTGGTCGCGGAGGCTGGGGCCAACGTCCTGACTTTC.

V and J are TRBV21-1 and TRBJ2-1; TRBD2 is taken as the D call from the table, unchecked against the DNA. TRBV21-1 is a recognized pseudogene. This CDR3 region has 16 residues. Here the CDR3 reads CASSPVGGLIFNEQFF. CDR3 in DNA: TGTGCCAGCAGCCCCGTCGGGGGACTAATCTTCAATGAGCAGTTCTTC.

The chain recombines TRBV19 with TRBJ1-1, with TRBD1 matching 7 bases. CDR1 is LNHDA and CDR2 is SQIVND in the germline V gene (reference sequence). This CDR3 is built from 16 residues. J was trimmed by 5 bases and V by 6 bases; bases with no gene match: 15. The CDR3 nucleotides read TGTGCCAGTAGGAAGGTGAGGGGGCGAGGTTCAACTGAAGCTTTCTTT. Translation: CASRKVRGRGSTEAFF.

This chain connects TRBV29-1 to TRBJ2-2, with a tentative D call TRBD2 (5 bases). The germline V gene has CDR1 SQVTM and CDR2 ANQGSEA. V was pared by 2 bases and J by 6 bases, with 7 bases between. This CDR3 has 12 residues. The CDR3 DNA reads TGCAGCGTTGAAAAACTAGCCGGGGAGCTGTTTTTT. Protein sequence: CSVEKLAGELFF.